This T cell receptor beta chain was obtained from a study of cytomegalovirus exposure and HLA in healthy donors. Use of 60 Vbeta and 13 Jbeta primers characterized the PCR. Generated by immunoSEQ multiplex PCR, the TCRdb table keeps only in-frame clones and is missing some. The table lists 150,000 to 200,000 clones, 85% of them singletons. The sequencing input was PBMCs. The clonotype originates from a woman between 45 and 65 years old in good health and CMV-seronegative.

The CDR3 coding sequence is TGTGCCTGGAGAGCGACAGGGAAGGCCCTTGGCTACACCTTC. Amino acids: CAWRATGKALGYTF. The rearrangement joins TRBV30 to TRBJ1-2, with 7 bases aligning to TRBD1. The junction had 11 bases not matched to a gene; V was cut back by 3 bases and J by 7 bases. The germline gives CDR1 GTSNPN, CDR2 SVGIG (reference sequence). This CDR3 comprises 14 residues.